These 2 T cell receptor beta chains originate from one sample sequenced in a study of shared clonotypes between healthy human individuals. TCRdb's table, derived via immunoSEQ multiplex PCR, lists solely in-frame clones and lacks some. The sample carries hundreds of thousands of clones, under 80% recorded once. The sequencing sample was made of memory CD4+ T cells sorted from blood. Subset in this sample: CD45RA-negative fraction. The receptors originated from a woman in her 30s in good health.

The count of this clone is one. Other DNA sequences from this sample encode an identical CDR3 as well. The V call is TRBV25-1, the J call TRBJ2-3; no firm D call. The CDR3 is 11 residues long. CDR1 is MGHDK and CDR2 is SYGVNS in the germline V gene. Trimming left V 3 bases short and J 3 bases short, with 1 base between. The CDR3 is CASSDTDTQYF. The DNA for the CDR3 is TGTGCCAGCAGTGATACAGATACGCAGTATTTT.

For the CDR3, the DNA is TGTGCCTGGAGTGTAATCCTGAACACTGAAGCTTTCTTT. Protein product: CAWSVILNTEAFF. The chain joins TRBV30 to TRBJ1-1; the D is unclear. V was trimmed by 0 bases and J by 0 bases, leaving 5 bases between them. Germline CDR1 GTSNPN, CDR2 SVGIG (reference sequence). There are 13 residues in the CDR3.